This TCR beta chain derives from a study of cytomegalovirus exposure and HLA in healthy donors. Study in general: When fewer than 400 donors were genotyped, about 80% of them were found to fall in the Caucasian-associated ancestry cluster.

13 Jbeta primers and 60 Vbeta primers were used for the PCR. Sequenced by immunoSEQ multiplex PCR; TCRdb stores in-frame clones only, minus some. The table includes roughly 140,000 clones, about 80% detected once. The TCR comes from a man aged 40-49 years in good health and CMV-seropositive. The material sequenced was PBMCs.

This chain's CDR3 is CASSRQAHMNTEAFF. CDR3 DNA: TGTGCCAGCAGCCGACAGGCCCACATGAACACTGAAGCTTTCTTT. This chain uses TRBV28 with TRBJ1-1, with TRBD1 as a possible D gene (6 bases). The CDR3 is made up of 15 amino acids. V gave up 6 bases and J gave up 0 bases, with 14 bases separating them. Germline values: CDR1 MDHEN, CDR2 SYDVKM.